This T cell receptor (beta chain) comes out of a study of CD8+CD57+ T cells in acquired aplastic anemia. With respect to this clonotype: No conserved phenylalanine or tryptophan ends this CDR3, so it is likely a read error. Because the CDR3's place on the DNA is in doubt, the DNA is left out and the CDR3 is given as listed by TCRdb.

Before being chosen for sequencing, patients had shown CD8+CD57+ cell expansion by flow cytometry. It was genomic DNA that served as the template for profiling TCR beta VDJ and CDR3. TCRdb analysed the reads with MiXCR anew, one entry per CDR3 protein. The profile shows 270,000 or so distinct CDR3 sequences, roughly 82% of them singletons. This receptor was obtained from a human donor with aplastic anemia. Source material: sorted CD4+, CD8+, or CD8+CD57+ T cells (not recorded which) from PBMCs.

The CDR3 protein is CASSEAGIIEHFV. The rearrangement links TRBV9 to TRBJ2-1. CDR1 and CDR2 from the germline V gene are SGDLS and YYNGEE. 13 amino acids form the CDR3, both terminal residues included.